The clone carrying this TCR beta chain came up a few times. This entry is derived from a study of patients and donors after allogeneic stem cell transplantation. One entry per CDR3 protein, called by TCRdb with MiXCR from the RT-PCR reads. Among 400,000 to 450,000 distinct CDR3 sequences listed, 16% were seen once. This CDR3 comprises 14 residues. Germline assignment: CDR1 MGHRA and CDR2 YSYEKL. The V end lost 2 bases, the J end lost 4 bases, and 9 bases lay between the germline ends. The sequenced material came from blood, either unsorted or a sorted T cell fraction (not recorded which). This chain links TRBV4-1 with TRBJ1-3; no firm D call. This receptor was obtained from a human donor who was either an allogeneic HSCT recipient or a stem cell or donor lymphocyte infusion donor (not recorded which). It is not recorded whose cells these are; they may come from a transplant donor. The CDR3 reads CASSQIRVGNTIYF. In DNA, the CDR3 is TGCGCCAGCAGCCAAATAAGGGTCGGAAACACCATATATTTT.